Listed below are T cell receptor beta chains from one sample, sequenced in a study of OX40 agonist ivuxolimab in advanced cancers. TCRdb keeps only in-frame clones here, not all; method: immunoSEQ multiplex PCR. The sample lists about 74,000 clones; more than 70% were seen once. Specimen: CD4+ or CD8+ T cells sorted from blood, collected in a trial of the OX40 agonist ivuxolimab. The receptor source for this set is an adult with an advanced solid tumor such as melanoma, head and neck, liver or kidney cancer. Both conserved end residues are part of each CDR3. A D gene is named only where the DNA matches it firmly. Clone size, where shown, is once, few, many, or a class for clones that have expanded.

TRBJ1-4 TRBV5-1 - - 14 TGCGCCAGCAGCCGGACAGCCACTAATGAAAAACTGTTTTTT CASSRTATNEKLFF
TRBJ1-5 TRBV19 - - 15 TGTGCCAGTAGTATAGCAACCCGGGGGAATCAGCCCCAGCATTTT CASSIATRGNQPQHF
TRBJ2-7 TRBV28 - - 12 TGTCCTGGGGAGGCTGAGTCCTACGAGCAGTACTTC CPGEAESYEQYF
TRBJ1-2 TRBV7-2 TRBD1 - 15 TGTGCCAGCAGCTTAGCCACAGGGGCTAACTATGGCTACACCTTC CASSLATGANYGYTF
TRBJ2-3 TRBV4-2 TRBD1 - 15 TGTGCCAGCAGCCCCGGACAGGGGGGGGCAGATACGCAGTATTTT CASSPGQGGADTQYF
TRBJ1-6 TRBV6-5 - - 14 TGTGCCAGCAGAGGCGACAGCTATAATTCACCCCTCCACTTT CASRGDSYNSPLHF
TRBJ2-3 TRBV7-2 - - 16 TGTGCCAGCAGCCCAAGGGGGGGGCCTAGCACAGATACGCAGTATTTT CASSPRGGPSTDTQYF
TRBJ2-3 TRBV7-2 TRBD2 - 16 TGTGCCAGCAGCTTAGTGATTGCGGGGGATCGGGATACGCAGTATTTT CASSLVIAGDRDTQYF
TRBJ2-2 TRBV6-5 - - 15 TGTGCCAGCAGTTATCAAACAGGAATCCCCGGGGAGCTGTTTTTT CASSYQTGIPGELFF
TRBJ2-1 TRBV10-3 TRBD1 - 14 TGTGCCATCAGTGTCCGACAGGGGAACAATGAGCAGTTCTTC CAISVRQGNNEQFF
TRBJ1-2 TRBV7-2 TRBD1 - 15 TGTGCCAGCAGCTTTACTGGGGACAGGGGGCTTGGCTACACCTTC CASSFTGDRGLGYTF
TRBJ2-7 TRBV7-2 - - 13 TGTGCCAGCAGCCAACGGACAGTCTACGAGCAGTACTTC CASSQRTVYEQYF
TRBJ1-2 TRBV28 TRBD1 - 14 TGTGCCAGCAGTTTATGGGACAGGGAGGTTGGCTACACCTTC CASSLWDREVGYTF
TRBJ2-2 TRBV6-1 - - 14 TGTGCCAGCAGTGAATCCCTCTTAGTGGGGGAGCTGTTTTTT CASSESLLVGELFF
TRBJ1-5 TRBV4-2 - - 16 TGTGCCAGCAGCCAAATCATCGGCCACCCAAATCAGCCCCAGCATTTT CASSQIIGHPNQPQHF
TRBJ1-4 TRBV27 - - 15 TGTGCCAGCAGTTCCCCGGGCACTGGCCTTGAAAAACTGTTTTTT CASSSPGTGLEKLFF
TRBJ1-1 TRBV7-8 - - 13 TGTGCCAGCAGTTGGGGCCAGAACACTGAAGCTTTCTTT CASSWGQNTEAFF
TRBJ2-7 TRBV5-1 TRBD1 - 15 TGCGCCAGCAGCCCTGAAACAGGGGCCCCCTACGAGCAGTACTTC CASSPETGAPYEQYF
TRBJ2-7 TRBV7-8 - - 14 TGTGCCAGCAGCTTAGCGGAAACCTCCTACGAGCAGTACTTC CASSLAETSYEQYF
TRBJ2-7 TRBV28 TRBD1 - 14 TGTGCCAGCAGTTTAGGACAGGGGGCGCAAGAGCAGTACTTC CASSLGQGAQEQYF
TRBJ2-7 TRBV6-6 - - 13 TGTGCCAGCAAGTTCAGGGTAGGGTACGAGCAGTACTTC CASKFRVGYEQYF
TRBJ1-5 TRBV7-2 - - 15 TGTGCCAGCAGCGAGTCCGCGTCGGGGGTTCAGCCCCAGCATTTT CASSESASGVQPQHF
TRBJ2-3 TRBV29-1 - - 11 TGCAGCGTTGAAGCCTCAGAGACGCAGTATTTT CSVEASETQYF
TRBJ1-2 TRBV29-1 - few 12 TGCAGCGTCCGAGGCAGGGACTATGGCTACACCTTC CSVRGRDYGYTF
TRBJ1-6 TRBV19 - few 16 TGTGCCAGTAGTATAGGAAGGGCAGCCAGCCATTCACCCCTCCACTTT CASSIGRAASHSPLHF
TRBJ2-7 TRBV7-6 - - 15 TGTGCCAGCAGCTTAGCCTCGGAGGGCCCCCACGAGCAGTACTTC CASSLASEGPHEQYF
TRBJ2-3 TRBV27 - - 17 TGTGCCGGCAGTCAACCAGGGACCCAGGGAGTCACGGATACGCAGTATTTT CAGSQPGTQGVTDTQYF
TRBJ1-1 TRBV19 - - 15 TGTGCCAGTAGCAAACCGAGGGGCGGTGACACTGAAGCTTTCTTT CASSKPRGGDTEAFF
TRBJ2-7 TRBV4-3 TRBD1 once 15 TGCGCCAGCAGCCAGTTGACAGGGGGGTCCTACGAGCAGTACTTC CASSQLTGGSYEQYF
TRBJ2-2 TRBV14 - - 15 TGTGCCAGCAGCAAGATAGCGTCGGGCACCGGGGAGCTGTTTTTT CASSKIASGTGELFF
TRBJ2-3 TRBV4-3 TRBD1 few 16 TGCGCCAGCAGCTCCGGACAGGGGGTTTTCTCAGATACGCAGTATTTT CASSSGQGVFSDTQYF
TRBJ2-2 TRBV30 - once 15 TGTGCCTGGAGTGGGGGGCTTCTGAACACCGGGGAGCTGTTTTTT CAWSGGLLNTGELFF
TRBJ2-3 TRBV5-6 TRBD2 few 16 TGTGCCAGCAGCCCAAGACTAGCGGGGGGTACAGATACGCAGTATTTT CASSPRLAGGTDTQYF
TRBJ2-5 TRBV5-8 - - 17 TGTGCCAGCAGCTTGGGTCACAGCTCTCTCGGCCAAGAGACCCAGTACTTC CASSLGHSSLGQETQYF
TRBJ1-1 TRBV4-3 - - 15 TGCGCCAGCAGCCAAGTGGGTCAGATGAACACTGAAGCTTTCTTT CASSQVGQMNTEAFF
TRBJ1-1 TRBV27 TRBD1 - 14 TGTGCCAGCAACCGGCAGGGGGCCGGGACTGAAGCTTTCTTT CASNRQGAGTEAFF
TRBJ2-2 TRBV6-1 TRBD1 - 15 TGTGCCAGCAGTGTGAGGACAGGGAGAACCGGGGAGCTGTTTTTT CASSVRTGRTGELFF
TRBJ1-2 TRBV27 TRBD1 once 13 TGTGCCAGCAGCCCGACAGGGGACGATGGCTACACCTTC CASSPTGDDGYTF
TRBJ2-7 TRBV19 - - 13 TGTGCCAGTTCCGGGCAGAAATTCTACGAGCAGTACTTC CASSGQKFYEQYF
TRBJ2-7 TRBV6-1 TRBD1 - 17 TGTGCCAGCAGTGAGCTCTACAGGGGGCGTAGCTCCTACGAGCAGTACTTC CASSELYRGRSSYEQYF
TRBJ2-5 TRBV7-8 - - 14 TGTGCCAGCAGCTTATGGAGGGACCAAGAGACCCAGTACTTC CASSLWRDQETQYF
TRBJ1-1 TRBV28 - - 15 TGTGCCAGCAGGATGTCAAAGAACAAGAACACTGAAGCTTTCTTT CASRMSKNKNTEAFF
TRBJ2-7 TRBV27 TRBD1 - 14 TGTGCCAAAAACCGGGACAGGGAAACCTACGAGCAGTACTTC CAKNRDRETYEQYF
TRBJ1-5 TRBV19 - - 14 TGTGCCAGTGGGGGGTGGGGTCTTAATCAGCCCCAGCATTTT CASGGWGLNQPQHF
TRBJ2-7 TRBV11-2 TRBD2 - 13 TGTGCCAGCAGCTTAGAACTAGCGGGCGAGCAGTACTTC CASSLELAGEQYF
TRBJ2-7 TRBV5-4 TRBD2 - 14 TGTGCCAGCAGCCGTACTAGCGGATCATACGAGCAGTACTTC CASSRTSGSYEQYF
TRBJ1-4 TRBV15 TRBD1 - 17 TGTGCCACCAGCAGAGATTTGACAGGGGGCACTAATGAAAAACTGTTTTTT CATSRDLTGGTNEKLFF
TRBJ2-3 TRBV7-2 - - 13 TGTGCCAGCAGCTTACAGCGGCTAGATACGCAGTATTTT CASSLQRLDTQYF
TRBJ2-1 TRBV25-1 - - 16 TGTGCCAGCAGTGAATTGAGACCCTCACGGGGCAATGAGCAGTTCTTC CASSELRPSRGNEQFF
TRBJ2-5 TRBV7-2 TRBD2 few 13 TGTGCCAGCAGCTCAGGACTAGGGGAGACCCAGTACTTC CASSSGLGETQYF
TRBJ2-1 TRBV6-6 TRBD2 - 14 TGTGCCAGCAGCCCTCCGGGACTAGGTAATGAGCAGTTCTTC CASSPPGLGNEQFF